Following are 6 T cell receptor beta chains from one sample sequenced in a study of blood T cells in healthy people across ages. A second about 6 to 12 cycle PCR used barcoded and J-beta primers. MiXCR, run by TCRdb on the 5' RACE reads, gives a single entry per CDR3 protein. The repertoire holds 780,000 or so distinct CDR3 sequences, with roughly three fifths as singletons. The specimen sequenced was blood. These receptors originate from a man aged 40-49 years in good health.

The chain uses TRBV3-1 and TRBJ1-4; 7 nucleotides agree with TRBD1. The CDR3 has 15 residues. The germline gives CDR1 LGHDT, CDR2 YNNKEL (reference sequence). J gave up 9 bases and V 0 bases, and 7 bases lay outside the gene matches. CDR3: CASSQEGGGRQKLFF. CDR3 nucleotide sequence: TGTGCCAGCAGCCAAGAGGGAGGGGGCAGGCAAAAACTGTTTTTT.

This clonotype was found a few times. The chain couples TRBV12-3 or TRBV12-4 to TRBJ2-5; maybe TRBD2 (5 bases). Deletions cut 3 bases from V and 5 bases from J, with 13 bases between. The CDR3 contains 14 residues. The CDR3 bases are TGTGCCAGCAGTTTGGATGACGCGGGTGAGACCCAGTACTTC. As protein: CASSLDDAGETQYF.

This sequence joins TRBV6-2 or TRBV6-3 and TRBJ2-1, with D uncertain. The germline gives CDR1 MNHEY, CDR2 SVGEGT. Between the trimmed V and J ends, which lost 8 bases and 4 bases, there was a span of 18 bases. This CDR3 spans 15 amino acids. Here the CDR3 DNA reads TGTGCCAGCTTTCCAAACATTGGTGGGTACAATGAGCAGTTCTTC. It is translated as CASFPNIGGYNEQFF.

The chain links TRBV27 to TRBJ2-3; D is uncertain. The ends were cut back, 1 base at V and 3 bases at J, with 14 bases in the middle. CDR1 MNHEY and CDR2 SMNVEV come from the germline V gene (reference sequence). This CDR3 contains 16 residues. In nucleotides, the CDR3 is TGTGCCAGCAGTTTATTGGCGAAGGGCGGAACAGATACGCAGTATTTT. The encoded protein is CASSLLAKGGTDTQYF.

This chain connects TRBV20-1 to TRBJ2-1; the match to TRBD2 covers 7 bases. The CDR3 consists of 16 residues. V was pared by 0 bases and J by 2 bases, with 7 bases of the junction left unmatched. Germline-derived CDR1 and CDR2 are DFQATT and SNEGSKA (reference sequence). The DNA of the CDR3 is TGCAGTGCTAGAGATCAGGGTCTAGCGGCCTACAATGAGCAGTTCTTC. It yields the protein CSARDQGLAAYNEQFF.

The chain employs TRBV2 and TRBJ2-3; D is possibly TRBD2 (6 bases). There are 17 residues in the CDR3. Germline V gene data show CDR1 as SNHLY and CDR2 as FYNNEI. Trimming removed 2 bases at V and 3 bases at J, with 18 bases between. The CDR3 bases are TGTGCCAGCAGTGAATGGCGGGGACGGACGGCTACAGATACGCAGTATTTT. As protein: CASSEWRGRTATDTQYF.